The clone carrying this TCR beta chain was observed a few times. Its antigen is still unknown. These data come from a study of T-cell reconstitution after alpha-beta-depleted transplantation in children. It was with unique molecular identifiers that the TCRbeta library was prepared. TCRdb processed the PCR reads anew with MiXCR; each CDR3 protein has one entry. The sample contains about 1,000,000 distinct CDR3 sequences, roughly 29% of which appear only once. Broader study findings: The origin of alpha-beta T cells about two months after transplant was reportedly several hundred expanded graft clones.

Between the trimmed V and J ends, which lost 4 bases and 2 bases, there was a span of 13 bases. Germline CDR1 and CDR2: SGHRS and YFSETQ. The CDR3 has 14 amino acids. V usage is TRBV5-1 and J usage is TRBJ2-7; perhaps TRBD1 as D (6 bases). The sequencing here drew on PBMCs, mostly from graft donor cells, taken 360 days after TCRalphabeta/CD19-depleted stem cell transplant. The sequence was obtained from a boy younger than two who had a stem cell transplant for SCID, so the T cells may come from the graft donor. CDR3 bases: TGCGCCAGCAGCCCGACAGGACATCCCTACGAGCAGTACTTC. Encoded protein: CASSPTGHPYEQYF.